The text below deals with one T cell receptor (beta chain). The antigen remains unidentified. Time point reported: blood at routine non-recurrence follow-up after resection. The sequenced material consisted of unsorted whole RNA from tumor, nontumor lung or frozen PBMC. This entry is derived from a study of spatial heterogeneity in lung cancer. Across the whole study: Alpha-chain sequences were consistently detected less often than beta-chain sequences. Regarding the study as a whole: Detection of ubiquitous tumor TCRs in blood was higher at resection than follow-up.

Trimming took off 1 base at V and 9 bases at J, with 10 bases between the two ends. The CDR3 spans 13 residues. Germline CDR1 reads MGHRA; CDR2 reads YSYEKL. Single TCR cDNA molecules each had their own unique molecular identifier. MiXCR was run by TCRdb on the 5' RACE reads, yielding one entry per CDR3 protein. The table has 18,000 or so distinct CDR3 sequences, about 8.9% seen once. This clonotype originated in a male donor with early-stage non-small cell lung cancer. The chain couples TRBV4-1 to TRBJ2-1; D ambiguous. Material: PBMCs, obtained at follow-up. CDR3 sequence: CASSQASRFEQFF. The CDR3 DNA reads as TGCGCCAGCAGCCAAGCCTCTAGGTTTGAGCAGTTCTTC.